The entry below gives a single T cell receptor beta chain sequence along with its context. This record comes from a study of cytomegalovirus exposure and HLA in healthy donors. Germline CDR1 reads KGHSH; CDR2 reads LQKENI. Trimming cost V 8 bases and J 1 base, with 11 bases left between them. CDR3 length: 13 residues. The PCR contained 60 Vbeta and 13 Jbeta primers. Libraries were prepared by immunoSEQ multiplex PCR; TCRdb keeps only in-frame clonotypes and omits some of them. Of roughly 150,000 clones in the sample, approximately 73% are singletons; the top ten hold more than 9%. What was sequenced was PBMCs. The chain employs TRBV18 and TRBJ1-1; tentative D call: TRBD1 (5 bases). The receptor was isolated from a man aged 25-40 years in good health and CMV-seropositive. The CDR3 DNA is TGTGCCAGCCTGGGGGGAGGGAACACTGAAGCTTTCTTT. It translates to CASLGGGNTEAFF.